Listed below are T cell receptor beta chains from one sample, sequenced in a study of regulatory and conventional T cells in RAG deficiency. This table comes from immunoSEQ multiplex PCR, and its TCRdb copy is limited to in-frame clones, with some not included. Altogether 5,500 to 8,500 clones are present, about 93% being singletons, with the ten largest covering roughly 1.5%. The sample also formed part of further work on regulatory T cells.

The sequencing sample was made of CD127- CD25+ CD4+ Tregs sorted from blood. The receptors originated from a human donor in good health. Each CDR3 is given with its conserved first and last residue. Fields, in order: clone size, J gene, V gene, D gene, CDR3 DNA, CDR3 protein. D genes are given only for firm matches. The size entry is marked missing in some rows and otherwise reads once, few, many or a size class.

>-|TRBJ2-1|TRBV2|TRBD2
TGTGCCAGCAGCCAGGGACTAGCGGGGTACAATGAGCAGTTCTTC
CASSQGLAGYNEQFF
>once|TRBJ1-1|TRBV5-1|TRBD1
TGCGCCAGCAGCGGCCGGGACAGAAACACTGAAGCTTTCTTT
CASSGRDRNTEAFF
>-|TRBJ1-1|TRBV11-3|-
TGTGCCAGCAGCTATAGGGGGACTGAAGCTTTCTTT
CASSYRGTEAFF
>-|TRBJ2-2|TRBV19|-
TGTGCCAGTAGTATAGATGGGGCAGGGGACGGGGAGCTGTTTTTT
CASSIDGAGDGELFF
>-|TRBJ1-2|TRBV4-1|TRBD1
TGCGCCAGCAGCCAGACAGGGGCGTTCATCTATGGCTACACCTTC
CASSQTGAFIYGYTF
>-|TRBJ2-7|TRBV6-1|TRBD1
TGTGCCAGCAGTGAAGGGACAGGAGCCTACGAGCAGTACTTC
CASSEGTGAYEQYF
>once|TRBJ2-1|TRBV7-2|TRBD2
TGTGCCAGCAGCTTAGCCCAACTAGCGGGGAAGCAGTTCTTC
CASSLAQLAGKQFF
>-|TRBJ1-4|TRBV7-6|-
TGTGCCAGCAGCTTAAGGCTTTTAGGGGCAACTAATGAAAAACTGTTTTTT
CASSLRLLGATNEKLFF
>-|TRBJ1-1|TRBV6-1|-
TGTGCCAGCAGTGACAGGGTGAACACTGAAGCTTTCTTT
CASSDRVNTEAFF
>-|TRBJ1-3|TRBV30|-
TGTGCCTGGAGTGTGGACAGCACCCTAAACGCCATATATTTT
CAWSVDSTLNAIYF
>-|TRBJ2-3|TRBV14|TRBD2
TGTGCCAGCAGCCAAGGGGAGGGTAATCAGTATTTT
CASSQGEGNQYF
>once|TRBJ2-1|TRBV27|TRBD2
TGTGCCAGCAGTCCCCTAGCGGGGGGTCGCGATGAGCAGTTCTTC
CASSPLAGGRDEQFF
>-|TRBJ2-5|TRBV6-8|TRBD2
TGTGCCAGAGGGGGAAGCGGGGGGCCGGAGGAGACCCAGTACTTC
CARGGSGGPEETQYF
>-|TRBJ2-3|TRBV11-1|TRBD1
TGTGCCAGCAGCCTTTGGACAGGGGGCACAGATACGCAGTATTTT
CASSLWTGGTDTQYF
>-|TRBJ2-6|TRBV4-1|-
TGCGCCAGCAGCTATGTTCTCCTACAGGGTAGGGCCAACGTCCTGACTTTC
CASSYVLLQGRANVLTF
>-|TRBJ1-1|TRBV7-9|-
TGTGCCAGCAGCTTATGGGGGCGCGTGTCTGAAGCTTTCTTT
CASSLWGRVSEAFF
>-|TRBJ1-1|TRBV6-5|-
TGTGCCAGCAGTTACTCGTATATTACTGGTGCCACTGAAGCTTTCTTT
CASSYSYITGATEAFF
>-|TRBJ1-6|TRBV4-2|-
TGTGCCAGCAGCCAGGAAACGGGGACTTTCAGGTCACCCCTCCACTTT
CASSQETGTFRSPLHF
>once|TRBJ2-5|TRBV28|-
TGTGCCAGCAGGCACAGGGTTAGTGGGGAGACCCAGTACTTC
CASRHRVSGETQYF
>-|TRBJ2-1|TRBV10-1|TRBD2
TGCGCCAGCAGTGAGTCCTTTCTAGCGGGGGGTCCCAATGAGCAGTTCTTC
CASSESFLAGGPNEQFF
>-|TRBJ2-7|TRBV6-5|TRBD1
TGTGCCAGCAGTTACTTATCCGGGACAGGCTCCTACGAGCAGTACTTC
CASSYLSGTGSYEQYF
>-|TRBJ1-2|TRBV6-6|-
TGTGCCAGCAGTCCCATGAGGCAGGGGTACTATGGCTACACCTTC
CASSPMRQGYYGYTF
>-|TRBJ2-3|TRBV9|TRBD2
TGTGCCAGCAGCGTAGAAGCGGGGCGCACAGATACGCAGTATTTT
CASSVEAGRTDTQYF
>-|TRBJ2-1|TRBV4-1|-
TGCGCCAGCAGCCAAGCTCCGGGGAGTCATGAGCAGTTCTTC
CASSQAPGSHEQFF
>-|TRBJ1-2|TRBV7-2|-
TGTGCCAGCAGCCTCGACAGTTTGAGAGGCTACACCTTC
CASSLDSLRGYTF
>-|TRBJ1-5|TRBV6-1|TRBD1
TGTGCCAGCCGGAGGGACAGGGAGATCAGTCAGCCCCAGCATTTT
CASRRDREISQPQHF
>once|TRBJ1-2|TRBV27|TRBD1
TGTGCCAGCAGTTTCAAGGGGGCAAGTGACTATGGCTACACCTTC
CASSFKGASDYGYTF
>-|TRBJ2-1|TRBV29-1|TRBD1
TGCAGCGTCGGGACAGACCATGAGCAGTTCTTC
CSVGTDHEQFF
>once|TRBJ1-2|TRBV27|-
TGTGCCAGCAGTTCGAGCGGCTCCTCTCGCACCTTC
CASSSSGSSRTF
>-|TRBJ2-7|TRBV7-9|TRBD2
TGTGCCAGCAGCCCAAGTGCGGGGGGCCAGTTGAGGGAGCAGTACTTC
CASSPSAGGQLREQYF
>-|TRBJ1-1|TRBV19|-
TGTGCCAGTAGTTCACACAGGGAAACGAACACTGAAGCTTTCTTT
CASSSHRETNTEAFF
>-|TRBJ1-2|TRBV2|-
TGTGCCAGCAAGTTGGGGGAGGCCGAACTAAACTATGGCTACACCTTC
CASKLGEAELNYGYTF